This T cell receptor (beta chain) was found in a study of identical twins. Study findings and constraints: Memory repertoires showed no such pattern, whereas abundant cord blood beta clonotypes carried fewer insertions.

Comment on this clonotype: Its cognate antigen is unknown.

Germline lookup yields CDR1 MDHEN and CDR2 SYDVKM. Trimming cost V 7 bases and J 1 base; bases outside gene matches: 21. The CDR3 totals 19 residues. Each cDNA held unique molecular identifiers, and template switching gave it a universal primer site. TCRdb itself ran the 5' RACE reads through MiXCR, one entry per CDR3 protein. The table lists more than 250,000 distinct CDR3 sequences, about 8.3% of them singletons. This same sample was also taken into another study, of yellow fever vaccine responses in identical twins.

The V gene is TRBV28, the J gene TRBJ1-1; 7 positions match TRBD1. Sequencing was done on a sample of memory (CD45RO+) T cells sorted from blood. This receptor was obtained from a woman aged 18-29 years in good health. The CDR3 DNA reads TGTGCCAGCACCATCACATTTTCCTATGGGGACAGCTGGAACACTGAAGCTTTCTTT. The encoded protein is CASTITFSYGDSWNTEAFF.